Included here is one T cell receptor beta chain sequence, with context. The table lists this clone with a count of one. No cognate antigen has been identified for it. No much larger clone exists at a distance of one base, and base qualities are not known. Sample time point, as interpreted from the label and publication: about 28 days (+/-7) after the second vaccine dose. AZD1222 recipients given second doses at about 4 weeks or at about 12 weeks were pooled, since spike-specific TCR depth and breadth were not found to differ between the two schedules. Vaccinee samples were obtained from the UK trials COV001 and COV002, which included a single-blind randomized controlled phase 2/3 trial of AZD1222 (ChAdOx1 nCoV-19) in healthy adults. For TCRbeta chain sequencing, PBMC samples from trial participants were taken at day 0 and at day 28 after the second dose. The CDR3 regions of human TCRbeta chains were subjected to immunosequencing. Processing in the source paper ran as follows. Repertoire TCRs were matched against a reference library of SARS-CoV-2-specific TCRs generated with the MIRA antigen-specificity platform. Breadth meant the fraction of unique TCRs that were SARS-CoV-2-associated, whereas depth meant the fraction of total T cells that were SARS-CoV-2-associated. Using the MIRA data, each spike-specific TCR was assigned both to the spike region to which the TCR was reactive and to a CD4 or CD8 class. Log10-transformed breadth and depth values were compared by one-way ANOVA with Sidak's multiple comparisons tests. TCRdb took this table from immuneACCESS and kept in-frame rearrangements with V and J called. Such tables lack part of the clones; where checked against another copy, unresolved V genes explain under half of the gap, and the rest is unexplained. The V and J calls and the clone size are those of that table, but D and trimming were determined from the DNA. The sample has 100,000 or so clones on record, just over 85% of them singletons. The ten largest clones take up 5.6% of the sample.

The entry originates in a study of T cell responses to AZD1222 COVID-19 vaccine (dated by TCRdb to about 2021). With respect to the entire study: A total of 233 trial participants underwent TCR sequencing, of whom 200 to 220 received two doses of AZD1222 and about 25 received two doses of the MenACWY control vaccine. Enrollment into the trials was organized by age into subgroups of 18-55, 56-69 and 70-plus years, and those subgroups contained around 150, 28 and 57 TCR-sequenced participants, respectively. General study outcomes and caveats: Because no samples from the day 14 peak response were available, repertoires could be characterized only after the peak T cell response. Epitopes outside the regions mutated in the B.1.351 and B.1.1.7 variants were reportedly recognized by nearly half of the unique spike-specific TCRs. Conclusions about previously exposed vaccinees were limited because only a handful of AZD1222 recipients were SARS-CoV-2 seropositive at baseline. The whole spike protein was spanned by vaccine-associated CD4 TCRs, and dominant responses were seen in regions 160-218 and 743-854. A significant rise in spike-specific TCR breadth and depth was observed after two AZD1222 doses relative to day 0 and relative to MenACWY recipients. The 56-69-year group was small, and its depth increase did not reach significance, likely because of low power. Participants were mostly white British and included more females than males, and it was suggested by the authors that clonal diversity may have been underestimated.

Taken from cysteine to phenylalanine, the CDR3 has 14 residues. Only the CDR3 DNA stays, 42 bases, in frame from base 1. Per the germline V gene, SGHVS is the CDR1 and FQNEAQ is the CDR2. The junction shows trimming of 1 base on V and 4 bases on J, plus 7 bases between the germline ends. The V and J segments used are TRBV7-8 and TRBJ2-2; the D region possibly corresponds to TRBD1 (6 bases align). The specimen was peripheral blood, collected 28 days after the second AZD1222 dose. The sequence derives from an adult who received the AZD1222 COVID-19 vaccine. CDR3 protein: CASSLEGGTGELFF. In nucleotides, the sequence is TGTGCCAGCAGCTTAGAAGGGGGCACCGGGGAGCTGTTTTTT.